Detailed here is one T cell receptor (beta chain). Its specific antigen is unknown. Within one base of it there is no much larger clone, and no base qualities were kept. These data come from a study of shared clonotypes between healthy human individuals (dated by TCRdb to the early 2020s). For context, the study as a whole: A couple of women and three men aged 18 to 49 years were included in the cohort. For each donor, CD4 naive and CD4 memory were each run on three plates, CD8 naive on two plates, and CD8 memory on one plate. Blood TCR repertoires of a handful of healthy adults were deeply sequenced to estimate repertoire size and the extent of clonotype sharing between individuals. Per donor, leukapheresis produced somewhere between about 0.9 and 9 billion PBMCs. To increase sequencing depth and limit assay-specific biases, different laboratories used diverse techniques to prepare libraries and sequence TCR repertoires. General conclusions and limits of the study: Only blood was sampled, and tissue TCR repertoires likely differ from those in blood. Rarefaction of sorted-subset datasets indicated incomplete sequencing despite the large sequencing depth. Based on pairwise subsampling, the degree of clonotype sharing among donors was expected to be affected by sequencing depth. Across four donors, around 5% of naive CD4, approximately 3.5% of naive CD8, under 2.5% of memory CD4, and 0.4% to 0.45% of memory CD8 clonotypes were shared. Higher generation probabilities were observed for clonotypes shared by all four sorted-subset donors than for non-shared clonotypes. Estimated clonotype richness was generally larger for naive than for memory subsets. The small number of donors limited the genetic and exposure-history diversity represented.

The donors were healthy, HIV-negative adults with no recently reported acute infections or vaccinations. Every donor was a Caucasian adult living in Nashville, Tennessee, USA. CD4+ T cells were enriched through magnetic negative selection, after which naive cells were positively selected on CD45RA and the remaining negative fraction served as the memory subset. After blood collection by leukapheresis, PBMCs were isolated using Ficoll-Histopaque density gradient centrifugation and then cryopreserved in the vapor phase of liquid nitrogen. Analytical flow cytometry was used to check the purity and quantity of each magnetically sorted T cell population. Genomic DNA was isolated from each sorted fraction and quantified by UV absorbance on a Nanodrop 2000c. Using the deep immunoSEQ assay, TCR CDR3 regions were amplified from genomic DNA by multiplex PCR. For each cell subset, the extracted genomic DNA was distributed evenly across all wells of several immunoSEQ 96-well plates, and each plate served as one replicate. Each replicate PCR for sorted subsets received around 200 ng genomic DNA, equal to about 30,000 T cell genomes. Purified libraries were measured with a Qubit 3.0 fluorometer, size-checked on a Bioanalyzer 2100, and measured again with the KAPA Library Quantification kit. A separate single-read 150-cycle Illumina NextSeq 550 flow cell was used to sequence each immunoSEQ 96-well plate. On the authors' methods: Because the immunoSEQ output held only junctional sequences and lacked quality scores, the filtering could not match the filtering applied to full-length reads. Sequences were annotated with PyIR, a Python wrapper for IgBLAST v1.9, and V/J genes and CDR3 were assigned using IMGT germline references. Any read was removed if the V/J assignment was weak (E-value above 1e-6), the CDR3 was missing, or the read contained stop codons, out-of-frame junctions, or ambiguous translated residues. V3J clonotypes were defined as sequences sharing the same inferred V gene, J gene, and CDR3 amino acid sequence. Percentage overlap between repertoires was computed as shared unique clonotypes divided by the size of the smaller repertoire. Repertoire richness was assessed with RTK rarefaction, the Chao1 estimator, and Recon v2.1 estimates of unobserved clonotypes. OLGA was used to compute generation probabilities for all TCRbeta clonotypes that the gDNA method yielded from four donors. TCRdb holds this immuneACCESS table with in-frame rearrangements only. Some clones are missing; in checked studies, unresolved V genes explain under half, and the rest has no known cause. The DNA was the basis for D and trimming; V, J and clone size are from that table. Counted in this sample were more than 2 million clones; roughly 95% of them appeared once. The ten largest make up around 0.13% of the sample.

The CDR3 has 14 amino acids, counting the end cysteine and phenylalanine. The DNA shown is the 42-base CDR3, in frame from base 1. V is pruned by 5 bases and J by 5 bases, leaving 8 bases of the junction without a gene match. As encoded in the germline V gene (reference sequence), CDR1 is LNHDA while CDR2 is SQIVND. The sequence was collected from a man aged 18 to 29 in good health. The chain employs TRBV19 and TRBJ2-7, with 8 bases matching TRBD1. Sequencing was carried out using naive CD4+ T cells sorted from blood. The sample's cell subset or site label is to be understood as: CD45RA+ positively selected. The DNA sequence reads TGTGCCAGTAGTCCTCAGGGGGCGCAAAACGAGCAGTACTTC. It encodes CASSPQGAQNEQYF.